This T cell receptor (beta chain) originates from a study of shared clonotypes between healthy human individuals. Study-level results: The sampled material consisted only of blood, and tissue repertoires are likely to differ.

With regard to this clone: What it recognizes is unknown.

Trimming at V came to 5 bases and at J to 2 bases, leaving 9 bases not matched to a gene. The CDR3 is made up of 15 amino acids. The germline V gene has CDR1 SGHVS and CDR2 FQNEAQ. Deep-level settings were used for running the assay. Only in-frame clones appear in the TCRdb table, and some are missing; sequencing was by immunoSEQ multiplex PCR. The repertoire includes about 480,000 clones, approximately 79% of them detected once, and approximately 13% sits in the top ten. Adults of Caucasian background living in Nashville, Tennessee made up all donors. The unsorted samples had around 86 million PBMCs used for genomic DNA.

Sequenced input: PBMCs. The genes are TRBV7-8 and TRBJ2-7; 7 bases are shared with TRBD1. The receptor was derived from a woman between 40 and 50 years old in good health. Some clones in this sample may be carry-over from other donors' samples. The CDR3, as DNA: TGTGCCAGCAGCCCGCAGGGGGAACAGGCCTACGAGCAGTACTTC. Translation gives CASSPQGEQAYEQYF.